These 13 T cell receptor beta chains were all obtained from the same sample, sequenced in a study of blood T cell repertoires in COVID-19. Sequencing used immunoSEQ multiplex PCR; TCRdb keeps in-frame clones, though not all of them. The sample lists about 160,000 clones, around 85% seen once, with over 3% in the top ten. The sample was peripheral blood. These receptors all come from a human donor with acute or convalescent COVID-19. The donor label of this sample is uncertain.

This sequence joins TRBV19 and TRBJ1-6; 7 positions match TRBD1. The CDR3 has 15 residues. Germline V gene data show CDR1 as LNHDA and CDR2 as SQIVND (reference sequence). J lost 7 bases, V lost 5 bases, and 8 bases had no gene match. In DNA, the CDR3 is TGTGCCAGTAGTTCCGCGGGACAGTTAAATTCACCCCTCCACTTT. Protein product: CASSSAGQLNSPLHF.

This rearrangement joins TRBV10-3 to TRBJ2-2; 9 bases map to TRBD2. The CDR3 is made up of 16 amino acids. The J segment lost 6 bases and the V segment lost 2 bases, leaving 7 bases of the junction unmatched. The germline V gene encodes CDR1 ENHRY and CDR2 SYGVKD. The CDR3 DNA sequence: TGTGCCATCAGTGAGAAAGAGCGGGGGGTCCCCGGGGAGCTGTTTTTT. Its translation is CAISEKERGVPGELFF.

The CDR3 DNA follows: TGTGCCAGCACGCCCGCGGGTGGCTTGTACGAGCAGTACTTC. Translation gives CASTPAGGLYEQYF. The chain joins TRBV27 to TRBJ2-7, with D possibly being TRBD2 (5 bases). The germline V gene has CDR1 MNHEY and CDR2 SMNVEV (reference sequence). V lost 7 bases and J lost 4, with 17 bases in between. The CDR3 covers 14 residues.

The chain carries TRBV19 and TRBJ1-1; possibly TRBD1 for D (5 bases). The CDR3 consists of 14 residues. The V end lost 3 bases, the J end lost 0 bases, and 8 bases lay between the germline ends. Germline CDR1 and CDR2: LNHDA and SQIVND (reference sequence). The CDR3 DNA is TGTGCCAGTAGTATCGGGGGGATGAACACTGAAGCTTTCTTT. Translation gives CASSIGGMNTEAFF.

V and J are TRBV4-1 and TRBJ1-4, with 10 bases aligning to TRBD1. Trimming removed 0 bases from V and 6 bases from J; junction bases left unmatched: 4. CDR1 and CDR2 (germline): MGHRA, YSYEKL. The CDR3 covers 16 residues. CDR3 protein: CASSQEDRGLYEKLFF. CDR3 coding DNA: TGCGCCAGCAGCCAAGAGGACAGGGGGTTGTATGAAAAACTGTTTTTT.

This clone was picked up a small number of times. The chain is built from TRBV4-1 and TRBJ2-1, with a possible D match to TRBD2 (6 bases). V was trimmed by 3 bases and J by 3 bases, leaving 15 bases between them. Germline values: CDR1 MGHRA, CDR2 YSYEKL. The length of the CDR3 is 16 residues. DNA for the CDR3: TGCGCCAGCAGCCACCCGCCCAGCGGGTACTACAATGAGCAGTTCTTC. Translating gives CASSHPPSGYYNEQFF.

Worth noting for this clone: The same CDR3 is also encoded by other DNA sequences in this sample. The chain combines TRBV27 with TRBJ2-2, with TRBD2 matching 9 bases. The germline CDR1 and CDR2 sequences are MNHEY and SMNVEV (reference sequence). With 8 bases clipped from V and 1 base from J, the junction kept 2 bases outside the gene matches. This CDR3 is built from 14 residues. CDR3 loop: CASRRGGNTGELFF. In nucleotides, the CDR3 is TGTGCCAGCCGGCGGGGGGGGAACACCGGGGAGCTGTTTTTT.

The J gene is TRBJ2-1, the V gene TRBV18; 7 nucleotides line up with TRBD1. V dropped 6 bases and J dropped 0; count of bases not matched to a gene: 11. The CDR3 contains 17 residues. Per germline, CDR1 KGHSH and CDR2 LQKENI. In DNA, the CDR3 is TGTGCCAGCTCGGGCAACAGGGGACCGAGCTCCTACAATGAGCAGTTCTTC. This codes for CASSGNRGPSSYNEQFF. The entire variable domain, with the rest obtained from reference TRBV18 and TRBJ2-1, is as follows: NAGVMQNPRHLVRRRGQEARLRCSPMKGHSHVYWYRQLPEEGLKFMVYLQKENIIDESGMPKERFSAEFPKEGPSILRIQQVVRGDSAAYFCASSGNRGPSSYNEQFFGPGTRLTVL.

The rearrangement joins TRBV4-2 to TRBJ1-1; TRBD1 matches at 11 bases. The germline V gene encodes CDR1 LGHNA and CDR2 YNFKEQ. V shed 0 bases, J shed 5 bases, and the junction held 2 bases outside the gene matches. The CDR3 is 15 residues long. The CDR3, as DNA: TGTGCCAGCAGCCAAGAACGGGACAGGGGGACTGAAGCTTTCTTT. Translation gives CASSQERDRGTEAFF.

V usage is TRBV28 and J usage is TRBJ1-1; possible D gene TRBD1, 6 bases. Trimming pared 11 bases from V and 2 bases from J, leaving 18 bases between. The germline V gene encodes CDR1 MDHEN and CDR2 SYDVKM. This CDR3 spans 14 amino acids. The CDR3 coding sequence is TGTGCCTCCCGACGAGGGGGGGTCAACACTGAAGCTTTCTTT. It specifies CASRRGGVNTEAFF.

The CDR3 here is CASLKDSSYEQYF. For the CDR3, the DNA is TGTGCCAGCTTAAAGGACAGCTCCTACGAGCAGTACTTC. This chain connects TRBV6-5 to TRBJ2-7, with D tentatively TRBD1 (6 bases). The CDR3 consists of 13 residues. CDR1 and CDR2 from the germline V gene are MNHEY and SVGAGI. With 8 bases removed from V and 0 bases from J, the gap between germline ends came to 11 bases.

The rearrangement links TRBV30 to TRBJ2-2; 11 bases are a match to TRBD1. Unmatched junction bases numbered 8, after V lost 3 bases and J lost 5 bases. CDR1 is GTSNPN and CDR2 is SVGIG in the germline V gene (reference sequence). The CDR3 loop spans 16 amino acids. The CDR3 loop is CAWRVWGQGGTGELFF. The CDR3 coding sequence is TGTGCCTGGAGAGTTTGGGGACAGGGGGGAACCGGGGAGCTGTTTTTT.

This clone has a handful of counts. This sequence joins TRBV14 and TRBJ2-2; 12 positions agree with TRBD1. CDR3 length: 16 residues. Germline V gene lookup returns CDR1 SGHDN and CDR2 FVKESK. V was pared by 1 base and J by 6 bases, with 3 bases of the junction left unmatched. The CDR3 bases are TGTGCCAGCAGCCAAGCCGGGACAGGGGGCCCCGGGGAGCTGTTTTTT. Protein product: CASSQAGTGGPGELFF.